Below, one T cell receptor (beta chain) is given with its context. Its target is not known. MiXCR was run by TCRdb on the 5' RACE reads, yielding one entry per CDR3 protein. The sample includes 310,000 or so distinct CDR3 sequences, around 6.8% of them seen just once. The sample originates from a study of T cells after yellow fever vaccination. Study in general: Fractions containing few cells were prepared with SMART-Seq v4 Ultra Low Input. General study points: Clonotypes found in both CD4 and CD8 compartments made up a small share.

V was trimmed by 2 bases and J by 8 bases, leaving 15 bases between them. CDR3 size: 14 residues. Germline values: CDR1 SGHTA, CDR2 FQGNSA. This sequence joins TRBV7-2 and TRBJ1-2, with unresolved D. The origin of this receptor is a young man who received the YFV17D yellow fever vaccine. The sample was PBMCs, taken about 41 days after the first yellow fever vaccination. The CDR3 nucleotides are TGTGCCAGCAGCTTAAGTCCCACTGCGACAGGCTACACCTTC. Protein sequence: CASSLSPTATGYTF.